This T cell receptor (beta chain) was profiled in a study of cytomegalovirus exposure and HLA in healthy donors. After removal of 6 bases from V and 5 bases from J, the junction contained 9 bases not matched to a gene. CDR3 length: 17 amino acids. Germline-derived CDR1 and CDR2 are ENHRY and SYGVKD. The PCR made use of 60 Vbeta and 13 Jbeta primers. Assay: immunoSEQ multiplex PCR; the TCRdb copy retains only in-frame clones and omits some. This listing includes 65,000 to 95,000 clones. Sequences were obtained from PBMCs. The sequence derives from an older woman in good health and CMV-seronegative. The rearrangement uses TRBV10-3 and TRBJ2-1, with 14 bases identical to TRBD2. CDR3: CAISEGLAGEIDNEQFF. In nucleotides, the CDR3 is TGTGCCATCAGCGAGGGACTAGCGGGAGAAATCGACAATGAGCAGTTCTTC.